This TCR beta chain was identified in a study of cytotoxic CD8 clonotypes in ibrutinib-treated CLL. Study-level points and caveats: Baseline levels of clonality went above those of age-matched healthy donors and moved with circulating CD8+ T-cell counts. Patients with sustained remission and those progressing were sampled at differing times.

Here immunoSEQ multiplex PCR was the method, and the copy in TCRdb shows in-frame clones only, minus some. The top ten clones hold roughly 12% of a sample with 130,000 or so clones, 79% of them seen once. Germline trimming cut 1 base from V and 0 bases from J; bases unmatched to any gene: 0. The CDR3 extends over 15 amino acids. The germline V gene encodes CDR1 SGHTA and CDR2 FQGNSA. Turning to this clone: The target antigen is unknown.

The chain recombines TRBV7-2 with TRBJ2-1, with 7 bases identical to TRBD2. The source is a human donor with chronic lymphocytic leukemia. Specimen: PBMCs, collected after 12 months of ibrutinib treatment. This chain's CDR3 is CASSLGTSSYNEQFF. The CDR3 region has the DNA TGTGCCAGCAGCTTAGGGACTAGCTCCTACAATGAGCAGTTCTTC.